By sample share, the clone carrying this T cell receptor (beta chain) is medium-sized. The entry originates in a study of human T cells and chemical hapten exposure. As for time point: pre-sensitization, week 0. Treatment: therapeutic diphenylcyclopropenone sensitization with weekly scalp DPC. The germline CDR1 and CDR2 sequences are LGHNT and FRNRAP. The length of the CDR3 is 14 residues. V lost 7 bases, J lost 5 bases, and 18 bases lay in between. TCRdb reprocessed the RACE reads with MiXCR, giving one entry per CDR3 protein. The sample has tens of thousands of distinct CDR3 sequences; approximately 13% are singletons.

The chain links TRBV12-5 to TRBJ2-7; D is possibly TRBD1 (6 bases). This sample comprised whole blood, obtained in connection with sensitization to the hapten diphenylcyclopropenone (DPC). This clonotype was obtained from a woman in her thirties with alopecia areata. Some clones in this sample may be carry-over from other donors' samples. Here the CDR3 DNA reads TGTGCTAGTGCCCCCAACAGGGCCCCTAACGAGCAGTACTTC. This translates into CASAPNRAPNEQYF.